This TCR beta chain is from a study of human T cells and chemical hapten exposure. As for the study in general: Affected patients, primarily female, had alopecia areata, totalis or universalis.

V dropped 9 bases and J dropped 4 bases, with 13 bases sitting between them. CDR3 length: 12 amino acids. Germline values: CDR1 LGHDT, CDR2 YNNKEL (reference sequence). Many counts were recorded for this clonotype. Time point here: patch test 1, 2 weeks after DPC sensitization. Documented treatment: therapeutic diphenylcyclopropenone sensitization with weekly scalp DPC. Researchers extracted total RNA from unfractionated whole blood. TCRdb called the RACE reads again in MiXCR, with one record for every CDR3 protein. Of around 76,000 distinct CDR3 sequences detected, about 11% appear once; the ten largest clones hold 3.5%.

The chain uses TRBV3-1 and TRBJ2-7; D unclear. The sequence was obtained from a woman aged 60-70 years with alopecia areata. Some clones in this sample may be carry-over from other donors' samples. The specimen comprised whole blood, sampled in connection with sensitization to the hapten diphenylcyclopropenone (DPC). CDR3 nucleotides: TGTGCCAGTCTTAGTAGGTCATACGAGCAGTACTTC. Translation gives CASLSRSYEQYF.